Each of the 31 T cell receptor beta chains below was sequenced from the same sample in a study of blood T cell repertoires in COVID-19. TCRdb's table, derived via immunoSEQ multiplex PCR, lists solely in-frame clones and lacks some. The sample lists over 300,000 clones, around four fifths occurring once. Sequencing was done on a sample of peripheral blood. Source of these receptors: a woman aged 45-59 years with acute or convalescent COVID-19.

The genes are TRBV7-3 and TRBJ2-1, with D perhaps TRBD2 (5 bases). Trimming pared 4 bases from V and 7 bases from J, leaving 17 bases between. Germline lookup yields CDR1 SGHTA and CDR2 FQGTGA. The CDR3 extends over 15 amino acids. The CDR3 nucleotides read TGTGCCAGCAGCTCTCAAGGCGGGCGCCCGAATGAGCAGTTCTTC. This codes for CASSSQGGRPNEQFF.

The J gene is TRBJ1-1, the V gene TRBV29-1; 9 bases line up with TRBD1. The CDR3 has 13 residues. Germline CDR1 SQVTM, CDR2 ANQGSEA. Trimming at V came to 7 bases and at J to 3 bases, leaving 6 bases not matched to a gene. The CDR3 loop is CSGRDRADTEAFF. The CDR3 coding sequence is TGCAGCGGCCGGGACAGGGCCGACACTGAAGCTTTCTTT.

The chain links TRBV19 to TRBJ2-5; 8 bases are shared with TRBD2. The CDR3 is 18 residues long. The V segment lost 5 bases and the J segment 5 bases; nucleotides outside the gene matches: 19. In germline, CDR1 is LNHDA, CDR2 SQIVND (reference sequence). Written as DNA, the CDR3 is TGTGCCAGTAGTTTTGGCGGGGGGAATCTGAGGCTAACGGAGACCCAGTACTTC. This sequence encodes CASSFGGGNLRLTETQYF.

The genes are TRBV5-1 and TRBJ1-2, with 9 bases aligning to TRBD1. Trimming cost V 0 bases and J 3 bases; bases outside gene matches: 6. CDR3 length: 16 residues. Germline assignment: CDR1 SGHRS and CDR2 YFSETQ. The CDR3 sequence is CASSLAGQGQDYGYTF. The DNA for the CDR3 is TGCGCCAGCAGCTTGGCCGGACAGGGGCAGGACTATGGCTACACCTTC.

There are a few counts of this clone. V is TRBV19 and J is TRBJ1-2; the D gene is possibly TRBD1 (5 bases). The CDR3 runs 14 residues. Germline CDR1 reads LNHDA; CDR2 reads SQIVND (reference sequence). V lost 3 bases and J 8 bases, leaving 16 bases between the germline ends. The CDR3 loop is CASSMSREGGGYTF. The CDR3 region has the DNA TGTGCCAGTAGTATGAGCAGGGAGGGAGGAGGCTACACCTTC.

The CDR3, as DNA: TGTGCCAGCAATGTCGACAGGGCTAATGAGCAGTTCTTC. The encoded protein is CASNVDRANEQFF. The gene calls are TRBV21-1 and TRBJ2-1; the D segment call TRBD1 is taken from the table without a DNA check. TRBV21-1 is recorded as a pseudogene. The CDR3 loop spans 13 amino acids.

V is TRBV5-6 and J is TRBJ2-1; 14 nucleotides align to TRBD2. V was pared by 3 bases and J by 10 bases, with 6 bases of the junction left unmatched. Germline values: CDR1 SGHDT, CDR2 YYEEEE. The CDR3 has 15 residues. The CDR3 nucleotides are TGTGCCAGCAGCTACCGGACTAGCGGGGGGCAGGAGCAGTTCTTC. Translating it yields CASSYRTSGGQEQFF.

This clone showed up just a few times. CDR3 region: CASSLGQGENTIYF. DNA of the CDR3: TGCGCCAGCAGCCTCGGACAGGGTGAAAACACCATATATTTT. The gene calls are TRBV5-1 and TRBJ1-3; TRBD1 agrees at 8 bases. There are 14 residues in the CDR3. The V gene end was trimmed by 4 bases and the J gene end by 6 bases; junction bases not matched to a gene: 6. In germline, CDR1 is SGHRS, CDR2 YFSETQ.

The chain joins TRBV19 to TRBJ1-4; 11 nucleotides agree with TRBD1. Germline values: CDR1 LNHDA, CDR2 SQIVND (reference sequence). J lost 6 bases, V lost 6 bases, and 0 bases had no gene match. The CDR3 consists of 13 residues. The CDR3 region is CASRGQGDEKLFF. CDR3 DNA: TGTGCCAGTAGGGGACAGGGGGATGAAAAACTGTTTTTT.

This clone has only a few counts. The V and J genes are TRBV15 and TRBJ1-4; possible D gene TRBD1, 5 bases. CDR3 length: 16 amino acids. V lost 2 bases to trimming and J lost 4 bases, with 14 bases between them. Germline V gene sequence: CDR1 LNHNV, CDR2 YYDKDF (reference sequence). The DNA for the CDR3 is TGTGCCACCAGCAGAAAAACAGGAGCCATTAATGAAAAACTGTTTTTT. This translates into CATSRKTGAINEKLFF.

This chain uses TRBV9 with TRBJ2-2; D not resolved. Trimming cost V 6 bases and J 4 bases, with 7 bases left between them. The CDR3 is 12 amino acids. Germline V CDR1 and CDR2: SGDLS, YYNGEE. CDR3 sequence reads: CASKAGTGELFF. The CDR3 DNA reads as TGTGCCAGCAAAGCAGGCACCGGGGAGCTGTTTTTT.

This chain connects TRBV7-2 to TRBJ1-2; tentatively, D is TRBD1 (6 bases). The V gene lost 2 bases and the J gene lost 8 bases, with 18 bases spanning the gap. The CDR3 totals 15 residues. Germline CDR1 is SGHTA and CDR2 is FQGNSA. The CDR3 is CASSLTGTREEGYTF. In nucleotides, the CDR3 is TGTGCCAGCAGCTTAACTGGGACACGGGAGGAAGGCTACACCTTC. Variable domain in full (rest from reference TRBV7-2 and TRBJ1-2): GAGVSQSPSNKVTEKGKDVELRCDPISGHTALYWYRQSLGQGLEFLIYFQGNSAPDKSGLPSDRFSAERTGGSVSTLTIQRTQQEDSAVYLCASSLTGTREEGYTFGSGTRLTVV.

This chain links TRBV30 with TRBJ1-1, with 8 bases identical to TRBD1. Germline V gene sequence: CDR1 GTSNPN, CDR2 SVGIG (reference sequence). The V gene end was trimmed by 2 bases and the J gene end by 0 bases; junction bases not matched to a gene: 5. This CDR3 comprises 15 residues. CDR3 in DNA: TGTGCCTGGAGTACCTCGGACAGGGTGAACACTGAAGCTTTCTTT. The encoded protein is CAWSTSDRVNTEAFF.

CDR3 nucleotides: TGCGCCAGCAGCTTCGGGGGGGTCCGGAACACTGAAGCTTTCTTT. Its translation is CASSFGGVRNTEAFF. The chain couples TRBV5-1 to TRBJ1-1; a weak D match, TRBD1 (5 bases). The CDR3 contains 15 residues. V lost 2 bases to trimming and J lost 1 base, with 12 bases between them. Germline CDR1 and CDR2: SGHRS and YFSETQ.

About this clone itself: The sample has other DNA sequences that encode this CDR3 too. V gene TRBV19 combines with J gene TRBJ2-2; 7 bases match TRBD1. Germline V gene data show CDR1 as LNHDA and CDR2 as SQIVND (reference sequence). With 5 bases clipped from V and 2 bases from J, the junction kept 5 bases outside the gene matches. The CDR3 runs 15 residues. CDR3 in amino acids: CASSPGTANTGELFF. The DNA of the CDR3 is TGTGCCAGTAGTCCCGGGACAGCTAACACCGGGGAGCTGTTTTTT.

Only a few counts were recorded for this clone. The V call is TRBV20-1, the J call TRBJ1-1; unclear D gene. This CDR3 region has 11 residues. V dropped 0 bases and J dropped 9 bases, with 8 bases sitting between them. Germline V gene data show CDR1 as DFQATT and CDR2 as SNEGSKA (reference sequence). CDR3 protein: CSAREVGKAFF. The CDR3 DNA is TGCAGTGCTAGAGAGGTCGGGAAAGCTTTCTTT.

The CDR3 bases are TGCGCCAGCAGCCAAGGGAGTCCCGCCAGGGGGGATTCACCCCTCCACTTT. It specifies CASSQGSPARGDSPLHF. This chain links TRBV4-1 with TRBJ1-6, with 7 bases that match TRBD1. The CDR3 spans 17 residues. Germline V gene lookup returns CDR1 MGHRA and CDR2 YSYEKL. V dropped 1 base and J dropped 8; count of bases not matched to a gene: 11.

V usage is TRBV6-1 and J usage is TRBJ2-5; weak D call: TRBD1 (5 bases). Trimming shortened V by 1 base and J by 4 bases, and 10 bases separated the two germline ends. Germline V gives CDR1 MNHNS, CDR2 SASEGT. The CDR3 sequence is 14 residues long. The CDR3 is CASSEGIQGETQYF. CDR3 coding DNA: TGTGCCAGCAGTGAAGGGATCCAGGGAGAGACCCAGTACTTC.

The chain recombines TRBV27 with TRBJ2-3; possibly TRBD1 for D (5 bases). Germline assignment: CDR1 MNHEY and CDR2 SMNVEV (reference sequence). Trimming shortened V by 6 bases and J by 0 bases, and 13 bases separated the two germline ends. The CDR3 runs to 15 residues. The CDR3 DNA reads as TGTGCCAGCAGCTACAGGTTCCGGAGCACAGATACGCAGTATTTT. Amino acid sequence: CASSYRFRSTDTQYF.

This clone was detected once. The chain couples TRBV11-2 to TRBJ1-1; 8 bases are shared with TRBD1. The V gene end was trimmed by 4 bases and the J gene end by 4 bases; junction bases not matched to a gene: 5. CDR3 size: 14 residues. CDR1 and CDR2 (germline): SGHAT, FQNNGV. CDR3 nucleotides: TGTGCCAGCAGCTCTGGACAGGGCAGCACTGAAGCTTTCTTT. It yields the protein CASSSGQGSTEAFF. The whole variable domain, filled in from reference TRBV11-2 and TRBJ1-1, reads EAGVAQSPRYKIIEKRQSVAFWCNPISGHATLYWYQQILGQGPKLLIQFQNNGVVDDSQLPKDRFSAERLKGVDSTLKIQPAKLEDSAVYLCASSSGQGSTEAFFGQGTRLTVV.

V usage is TRBV7-8 and J usage is TRBJ2-5, with 7 bases matching TRBD1. V dropped 5 bases and J dropped 2; count of bases not matched to a gene: 8. The CDR3 is 15 amino acids. From germline, CDR1 is SGHVS and CDR2 FQNEAQ. CDR3 nucleotides: TGTGCCAGCAGCCCACCGTCGACAGGGCAAGAGACCCAGTACTTC. Translated: CASSPPSTGQETQYF.

The chain recombines TRBV29-1 with TRBJ2-2; D is possibly TRBD2 (6 bases). The CDR3 length is 15 residues. V lost 7 bases, J lost 2 bases, and 17 bases lay in between. The V gene's germline CDR1 is SQVTM and CDR2 ANQGSEA. The CDR3 protein is CSGRGGVDNTGELFF. For the CDR3, the DNA is TGCAGCGGGAGAGGAGGGGTTGACAACACCGGGGAGCTGTTTTTT.

This clone has only one observation. The V call is TRBV27, the J call TRBJ2-2, with unresolved D. The CDR3 covers 15 residues. The germline gives CDR1 MNHEY, CDR2 SMNVEV (reference sequence). V dropped 6 bases and J dropped 0 bases, with 11 bases sitting between them. The CDR3 nucleotides read TGTGCCAGCAGCTCTACAGCCGCGAACACCGGGGAGCTGTTTTTT. Encoded protein: CASSSTAANTGELFF.

J is TRBJ1-4 and V is TRBV18; a possible D gene is TRBD1 (6 bases). V was shortened by 0 bases and J by 8 bases, with 10 bases between the two germline ends. Germline-derived CDR1 and CDR2 are KGHSH and LQKENI. The CDR3 loop spans 14 amino acids. The CDR3, as DNA: TGTGCCAGCTCACCACCACAGGGACGAGAAAAACTGTTTTTT. It translates to CASSPPQGREKLFF.

This clone was seen at least ten times. Other DNA sequences from this sample encode an identical CDR3 as well. The chain is built from TRBV30 and TRBJ2-7; maybe TRBD1 (6 bases). Trimming removed 3 bases at V and 2 bases at J, with 8 bases between. This CDR3 spans 12 amino acids. CDR1 and CDR2 from the germline V gene are GTSNPN and SVGIG (reference sequence). CDR3 residues: CAWSGDTYEQYF. CDR3 in DNA: TGTGCCTGGAGCGGGGACACCTACGAGCAGTACTTC.

The chain has TRBV6-5 and TRBJ2-1; 10 bases are shared with TRBD1. The CDR3 length is 15 residues. CDR1 is MNHEY and CDR2 is SVGAGI in the germline V gene. Unmatched junction bases numbered 10, after V lost 6 bases and J lost 8 bases. The CDR3 reads CASRTGTGAGDEQFF. In DNA, the CDR3 is TGTGCCAGCAGGACCGGGACAGGGGCTGGGGATGAGCAGTTCTTC.

This sequence joins TRBV10-3 and TRBJ1-3; TRBD1 agrees at 8 bases. CDR3 length: 15 residues. The V segment lost 6 bases and the J segment 5 bases; nucleotides outside the gene matches: 9. In germline, CDR1 is ENHRY, CDR2 SYGVKD. The CDR3 DNA sequence: TGTGCCATCAGGCATTTGACAGGGGAGCGAAACACCATATATTTT. This translates into CAIRHLTGERNTIYF.

This clone came up a few times. The CDR3 sequence: CASSPGTGNTEAFF. As DNA, the CDR3 is TGCGCCAGCAGCCCGGGGACAGGGAACACTGAAGCTTTCTTT. This sequence joins TRBV4-1 and TRBJ1-1, with TRBD1 matching 8 bases. The J segment lost 1 base and the V segment lost 4 bases, leaving 2 bases of the junction unmatched. This CDR3 spans 14 amino acids. CDR1 is MGHRA, CDR2 YSYEKL, per germline.

This chain links TRBV29-1 with TRBJ1-4, with 8 bases lining up with TRBD1. V gave up 7 bases and J gave up 6 bases; unmatched junction bases: 13. The CDR3 sequence is 15 residues long. CDR1 is SQVTM, CDR2 ANQGSEA, per germline. The CDR3 bases are TGCAGCGAGGGCACCGAACAGGGGGTTCATGAAAAACTGTTTTTT. It specifies CSEGTEQGVHEKLFF.

This chain uses TRBV11-2 with TRBJ2-7; tentative D call: TRBD2 (6 bases). Germline values: CDR1 SGHAT, CDR2 FQNNGV. The V and J ends lost 0 bases and 0 bases respectively, with 12 bases between them. There are 16 residues in the CDR3. CDR3 sequence (DNA): TGTGCCAGCAGCTTAGATTTGGGACTTTCCTCCTACGAGCAGTACTTC. The encoded protein is CASSLDLGLSSYEQYF. Full variable domain (outside the CDR3, taken from reference TRBV11-2 and TRBJ2-7): EAGVAQSPRYKIIEKRQSVAFWCNPISGHATLYWYQQILGQGPKLLIQFQNNGVVDDSQLPKDRFSAERLKGVDSTLKIQPAKLEDSAVYLCASSLDLGLSSYEQYFGPGTRLTVT.

The CDR3 DNA sequence: TGCGCCAGCAGCGTGACTAGCGGGGGGGCGAAGCAAGAGACCCAGTACTTC. Amino acid sequence: CASSVTSGGAKQETQYF. The chain is built from TRBV5-1 and TRBJ2-5; 14 positions agree with TRBD2. V lost 4 bases and J lost 2; bases outside the gene matches: 7. The germline gives CDR1 SGHRS, CDR2 YFSETQ. The CDR3 is made up of 17 amino acids.